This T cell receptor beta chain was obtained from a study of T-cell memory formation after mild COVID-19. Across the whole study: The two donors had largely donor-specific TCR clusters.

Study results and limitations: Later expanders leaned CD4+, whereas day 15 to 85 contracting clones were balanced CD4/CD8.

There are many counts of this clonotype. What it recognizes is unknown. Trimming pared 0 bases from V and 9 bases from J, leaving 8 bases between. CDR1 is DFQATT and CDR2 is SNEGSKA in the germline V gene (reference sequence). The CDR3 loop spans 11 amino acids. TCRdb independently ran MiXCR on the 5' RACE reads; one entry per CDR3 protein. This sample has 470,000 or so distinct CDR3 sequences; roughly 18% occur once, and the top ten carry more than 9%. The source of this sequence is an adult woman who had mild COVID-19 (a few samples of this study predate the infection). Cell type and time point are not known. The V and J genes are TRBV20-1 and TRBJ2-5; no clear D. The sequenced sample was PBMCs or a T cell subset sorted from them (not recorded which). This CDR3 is CSAREPPAQYF. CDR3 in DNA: TGCAGTGCTAGAGAACCCCCTGCCCAGTACTTC.